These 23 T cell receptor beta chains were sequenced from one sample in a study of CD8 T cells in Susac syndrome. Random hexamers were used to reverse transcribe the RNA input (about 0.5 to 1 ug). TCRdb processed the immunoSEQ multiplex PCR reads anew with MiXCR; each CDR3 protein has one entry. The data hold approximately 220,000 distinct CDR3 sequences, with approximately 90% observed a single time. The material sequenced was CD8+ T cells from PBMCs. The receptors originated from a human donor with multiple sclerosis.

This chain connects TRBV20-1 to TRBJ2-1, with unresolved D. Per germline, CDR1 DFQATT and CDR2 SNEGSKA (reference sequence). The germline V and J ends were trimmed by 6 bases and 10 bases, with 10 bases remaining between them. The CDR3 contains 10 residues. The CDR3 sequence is CSASGGEQFF. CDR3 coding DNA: TGCAGTGCCTCGGGTGGAGAGCAGTTCTTC.

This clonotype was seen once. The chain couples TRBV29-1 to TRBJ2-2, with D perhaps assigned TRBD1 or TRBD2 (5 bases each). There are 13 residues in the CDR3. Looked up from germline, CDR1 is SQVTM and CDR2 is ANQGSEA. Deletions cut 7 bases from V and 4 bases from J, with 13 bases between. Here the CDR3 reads CSARSGGTGELFF. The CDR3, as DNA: TGCAGCGCCCGGTCTGGGGGCACCGGGGAGCTGTTTTTT.

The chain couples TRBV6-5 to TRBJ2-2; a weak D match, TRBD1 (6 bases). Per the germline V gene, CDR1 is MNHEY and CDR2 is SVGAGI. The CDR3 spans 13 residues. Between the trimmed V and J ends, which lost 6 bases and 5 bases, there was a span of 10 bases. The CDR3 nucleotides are TGTGCCAGCAGATCAACAGGGACCGGGGAGCTGTTTTTT. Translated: CASRSTGTGELFF.

The CDR3 spells CASSLLAGEETQYF. CDR3 in DNA: TGTGCCAGCAGCTTACTAGCGGGGGAAGAGACCCAGTACTTC. The chain couples TRBV7-2 to TRBJ2-5; 10 bases fit TRBD2. This CDR3 comprises 14 residues. The V segment lost 2 bases and the J segment 3 bases; nucleotides outside the gene matches: 0. Germline loops: CDR1 SGHTA, CDR2 FQGNSA.

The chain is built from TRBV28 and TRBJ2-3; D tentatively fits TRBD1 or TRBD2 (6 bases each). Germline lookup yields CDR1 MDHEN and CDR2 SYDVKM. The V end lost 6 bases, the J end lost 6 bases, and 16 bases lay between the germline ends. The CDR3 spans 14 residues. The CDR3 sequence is CASSIGGRWDTQYF. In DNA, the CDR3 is TGTGCCAGCAGCATAGGGGGGCGATGGGATACGCAGTATTTT.

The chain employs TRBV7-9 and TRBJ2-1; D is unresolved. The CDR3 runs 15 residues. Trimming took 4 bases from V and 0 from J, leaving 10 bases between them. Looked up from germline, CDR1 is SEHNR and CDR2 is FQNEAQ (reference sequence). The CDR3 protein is CASSSLTFSYNEQFF. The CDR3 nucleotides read TGTGCCAGCAGCTCCCTAACCTTCTCCTACAATGAGCAGTTCTTC.

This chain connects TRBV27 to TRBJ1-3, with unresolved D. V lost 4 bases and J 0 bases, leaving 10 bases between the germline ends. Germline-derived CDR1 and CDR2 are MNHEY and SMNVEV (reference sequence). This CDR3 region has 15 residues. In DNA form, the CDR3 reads TGTGCCAGCAGTTCCTCCAGTGGCTCTGGAAACACCATATATTTT. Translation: CASSSSSGSGNTIYF.

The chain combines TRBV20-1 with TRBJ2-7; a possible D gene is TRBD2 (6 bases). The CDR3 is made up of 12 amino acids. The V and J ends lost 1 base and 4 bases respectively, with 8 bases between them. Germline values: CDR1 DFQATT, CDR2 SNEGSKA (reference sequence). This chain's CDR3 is CSARVAGYEQYF. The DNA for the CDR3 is TGCAGTGCTAGAGTGGCGGGGTACGAGCAGTACTTC.

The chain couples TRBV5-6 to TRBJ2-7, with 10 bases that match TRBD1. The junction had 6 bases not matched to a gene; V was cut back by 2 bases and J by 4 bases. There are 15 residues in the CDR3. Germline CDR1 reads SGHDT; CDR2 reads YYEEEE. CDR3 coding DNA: TGTGCCAGCAGCTTCCCCGGGACAGGGGTATACGAGCAGTACTTC. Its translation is CASSFPGTGVYEQYF.

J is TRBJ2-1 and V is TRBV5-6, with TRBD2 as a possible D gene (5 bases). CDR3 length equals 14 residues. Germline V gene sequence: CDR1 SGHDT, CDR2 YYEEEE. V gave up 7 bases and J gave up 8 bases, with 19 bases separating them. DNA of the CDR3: TGTGCCAGCGGGGTGCGGACTCCATACGATGAGCAGTTCTTC. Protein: CASGVRTPYDEQFF. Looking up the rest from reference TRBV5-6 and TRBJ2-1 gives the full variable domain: DAGVTQSPTHLIKTRGQQVTLRCSPKSGHDTVSWYQQALGQGPQFIFQYYEEEERQRGNFPDRFSGHQFPNYSSELNVNALLLGDSALYLCASGVRTPYDEQFFGPGTRLTVL.

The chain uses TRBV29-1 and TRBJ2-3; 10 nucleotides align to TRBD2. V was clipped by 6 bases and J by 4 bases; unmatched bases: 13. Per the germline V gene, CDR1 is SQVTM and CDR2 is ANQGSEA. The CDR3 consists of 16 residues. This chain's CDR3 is CSVRCGLAGEADTQYF. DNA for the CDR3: TGCAGCGTGCGGTGTGGTCTAGCGGGAGAAGCAGATACGCAGTATTTT.

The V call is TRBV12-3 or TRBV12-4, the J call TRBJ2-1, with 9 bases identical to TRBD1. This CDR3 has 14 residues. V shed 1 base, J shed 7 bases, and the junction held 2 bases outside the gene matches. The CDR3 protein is CASSLEDRGNEQFF. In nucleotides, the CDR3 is TGTGCCAGCAGTTTAGAGGACAGGGGAAATGAGCAGTTCTTC.

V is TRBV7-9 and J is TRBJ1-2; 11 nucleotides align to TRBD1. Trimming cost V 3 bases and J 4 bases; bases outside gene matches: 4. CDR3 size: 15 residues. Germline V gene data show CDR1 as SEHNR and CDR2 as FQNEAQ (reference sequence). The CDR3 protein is CASSFGQGASYGYTF. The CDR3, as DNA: TGTGCCAGCAGCTTTGGACAGGGGGCATCCTATGGCTACACCTTC.

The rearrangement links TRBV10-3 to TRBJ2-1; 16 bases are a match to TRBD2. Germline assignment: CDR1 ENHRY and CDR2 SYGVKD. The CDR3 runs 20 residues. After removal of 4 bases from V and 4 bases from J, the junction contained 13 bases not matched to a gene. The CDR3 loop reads CAISAMGLAGGQTQYNEQFF. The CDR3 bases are TGTGCCATCAGTGCCATGGGACTAGCGGGGGGGCAGACGCAATACAATGAGCAGTTCTTC.

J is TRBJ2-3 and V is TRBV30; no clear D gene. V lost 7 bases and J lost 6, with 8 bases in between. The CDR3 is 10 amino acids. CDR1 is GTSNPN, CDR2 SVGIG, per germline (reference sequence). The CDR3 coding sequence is TGTGCCTCCGAGGTGGATACGCAGTATTTT. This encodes CASEVDTQYF.

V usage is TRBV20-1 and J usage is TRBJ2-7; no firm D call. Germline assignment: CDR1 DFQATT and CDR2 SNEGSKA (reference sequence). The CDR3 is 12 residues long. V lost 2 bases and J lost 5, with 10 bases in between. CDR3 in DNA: TGCAGTGCTAGAAAGGGTACCCACGAGCAGTACTTC. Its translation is CSARKGTHEQYF.

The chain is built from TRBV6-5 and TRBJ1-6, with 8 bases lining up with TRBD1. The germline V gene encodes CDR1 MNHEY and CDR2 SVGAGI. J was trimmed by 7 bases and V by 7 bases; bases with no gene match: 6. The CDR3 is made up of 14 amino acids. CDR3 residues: CASTGGFGNSPLHF. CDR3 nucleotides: TGTGCCAGCACAGGGGGCTTCGGGAATTCACCCCTCCACTTT.

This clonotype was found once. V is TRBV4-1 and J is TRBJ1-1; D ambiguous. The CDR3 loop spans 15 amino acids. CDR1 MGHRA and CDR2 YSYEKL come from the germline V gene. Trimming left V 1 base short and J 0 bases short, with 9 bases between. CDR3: CASSQVGQMNTEAFF. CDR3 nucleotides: TGCGCCAGCAGCCAAGTAGGGCAGATGAACACTGAAGCTTTCTTT.

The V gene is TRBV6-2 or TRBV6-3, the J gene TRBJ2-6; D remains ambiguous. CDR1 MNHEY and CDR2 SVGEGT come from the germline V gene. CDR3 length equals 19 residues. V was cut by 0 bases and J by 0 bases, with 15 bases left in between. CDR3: CASSYSSSQYYSGANVLTF. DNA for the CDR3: TGTGCCAGCAGTTACTCCTCCTCCCAATACTACTCTGGGGCCAACGTCCTGACTTTC.

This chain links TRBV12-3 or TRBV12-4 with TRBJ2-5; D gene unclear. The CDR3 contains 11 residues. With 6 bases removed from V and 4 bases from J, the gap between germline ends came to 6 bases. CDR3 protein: CASRGIETQYF. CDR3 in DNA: TGTGCCAGCAGGGGCATAGAGACCCAGTACTTC.

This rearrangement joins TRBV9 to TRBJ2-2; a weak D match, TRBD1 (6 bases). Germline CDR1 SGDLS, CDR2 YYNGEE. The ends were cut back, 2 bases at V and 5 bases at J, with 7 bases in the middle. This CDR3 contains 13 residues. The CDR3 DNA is TGTGCCAGCAGCGTGACAGGAACCGGGGAGCTGTTTTTT. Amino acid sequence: CASSVTGTGELFF.

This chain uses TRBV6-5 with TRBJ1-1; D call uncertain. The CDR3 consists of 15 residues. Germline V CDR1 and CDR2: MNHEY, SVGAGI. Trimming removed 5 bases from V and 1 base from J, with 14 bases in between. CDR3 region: CASSTQQNPNTEAFF. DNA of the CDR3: TGTGCCAGCAGTACCCAACAGAACCCGAACACTGAAGCTTTCTTT.

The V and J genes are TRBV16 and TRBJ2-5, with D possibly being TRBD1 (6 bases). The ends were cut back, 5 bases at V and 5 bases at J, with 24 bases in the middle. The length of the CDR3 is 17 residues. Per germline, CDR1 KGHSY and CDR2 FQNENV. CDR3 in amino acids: CASSTKGTLMGQETQYF. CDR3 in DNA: TGTGCCAGCAGCACGAAGGGGACACTCATGGGTCAGGAGACCCAGTACTTC.